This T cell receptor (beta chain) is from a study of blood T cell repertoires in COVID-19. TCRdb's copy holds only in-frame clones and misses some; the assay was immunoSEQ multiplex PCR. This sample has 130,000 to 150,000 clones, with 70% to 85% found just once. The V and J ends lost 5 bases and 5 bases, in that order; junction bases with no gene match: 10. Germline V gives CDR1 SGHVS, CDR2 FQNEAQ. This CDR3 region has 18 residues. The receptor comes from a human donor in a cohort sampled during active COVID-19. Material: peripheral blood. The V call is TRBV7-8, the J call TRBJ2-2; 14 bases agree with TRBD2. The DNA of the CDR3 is TGTGCCAGCAGCCTGACTAGCGGGGGGGCGGGCCGGACCGGGGAGCTGTTTTTT. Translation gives CASSLTSGGAGRTGELFF.